A selection of T cell receptor beta chains follows, all from one sample in a study of neoadjuvant anti-PD-1 for oral cavity cancer. Data came from immunoSEQ multiplex PCR; TCRdb stores just in-frame clones and leaves some out. The table shows 12,000 or so clones, with over 55% occurring only once. The sample consisted of PBMCs, taken after nivolumab (anti-PD-1) treatment. The receptors stem from a person aged 40 to 85 with oral cavity squamous cell carcinoma. Each CDR3 is given with its conserved first and last residue. D genes are given only for firm matches. The size entry is marked missing in some rows and otherwise reads once, few, many or a size class.

V	length	J	D	size	CDR3	DNA
TRBV27	13	TRBJ2-1	NA	few	CASSPTRQDSKFF	TGTGCCAGCAGTCCGACCCGACAGGATAGTAAGTTCTTC
TRBV11-2	13	TRBJ1-1	TRBD1	NA	CASSSQGDTEAFF	TGTGCCAGCAGCTCACAGGGGGACACTGAAGCTTTCTTT
TRBV28	12	TRBJ2-5	NA	NA	CASSPGRETQYF	TGTGCCAGCAGTCCAGGGCGAGAGACCCAGTACTTC
TRBV2	15	TRBJ1-5	NA	NA	CASSDSSLSNQPQHF	TGTGCCAGCAGTGACAGTTCCCTAAGCAATCAGCCCCAGCATTTT
TRBV9	16	TRBJ2-1	TRBD2	few	CASSPRLAGFYNEQFF	TGTGCCAGCAGCCCCCGCCTAGCGGGCTTCTACAATGAGCAGTTCTTC
TRBV5-4	12	TRBJ1-2	NA	few	CASSGSNYGYTF	TGTGCCAGCAGCGGGTCTAACTATGGCTACACCTTC
TRBV5-6	13	TRBJ1-1	NA	few	CASSLWGNTEAFF	TGTGCCAGCAGCTTATGGGGGAACACTGAAGCTTTCTTT
TRBV5-4	13	TRBJ2-7	NA	NA	CASSLGDRGEQYF	TGTGCCAGCAGCTTGGGGGACCGCGGCGAGCAGTACTTC
TRBV7-3	15	TRBJ2-3	TRBD2	few	CASSHGLATGDTQYF	TGTGCCAGCAGCCACGGACTAGCGACCGGAGATACGCAGTATTTT
TRBV29-1	15	TRBJ1-1	NA	NA	CSVLKWEVGGTEAFF	TGCAGCGTTCTAAAATGGGAGGTCGGAGGCACTGAAGCTTTCTTT
TRBV4-1	15	TRBJ1-2	TRBD1	NA	CASSRTRTGVEGYTF	TGCGCCAGCAGCCGAACCAGGACAGGGGTAGAGGGCTACACCTTC
TRBV6-1	15	TRBJ1-3	NA	NA	CASSEGAADGNTIYF	TGTGCCAGCAGTGAAGGGGCCGCGGATGGAAACACCATATATTTT
TRBV5-1	15	TRBJ1-2	TRBD1	NA	CASSLGLDRDAGYTF	TGCGCCAGCAGCTTGGGACTAGACAGGGATGCAGGCTACACCTTC
TRBV27	14	TRBJ1-1	NA	NA	CASRTLNMNTEAFF	TGTGCCAGCAGGACACTGAACATGAACACTGAAGCTTTCTTT
TRBV28	13	TRBJ1-2	NA	few	CASMPGGDYGYTF	TGTGCCAGCATGCCGGGGGGGGACTATGGCTACACCTTC
TRBV4-2	15	TRBJ1-1	TRBD1	NA	CASSQERTGNTEAFF	TGTGCCAGCAGCCAAGAGCGGACAGGGAACACTGAAGCTTTCTTT
TRBV7-9	15	TRBJ2-3	NA	NA	CASSLTQGSTDTQYF	TGTGCCAGCAGCTTGACCCAGGGAAGCACAGATACGCAGTATTTT
TRBV11-1	12	TRBJ2-5	NA	NA	CASSSAAQGPNF	TGTGCCAGCAGCTCGGCCGCACAGGGTCCCAACTTC
TRBV2	14	TRBJ1-1	TRBD1	NA	CAGRTGGRNTEAFF	TGTGCCGGGAGGACAGGGGGCAGGAACACTGAAGCTTTCTTT
TRBV4-1	22	TRBJ1-6	TRBD1	NA	CASSQQQGKGGTIGSYNSPLHF	TGCGCCAGCAGCCAGCAACAGGGGAAGGGAGGGACGATTGGGTCCTATAATTCACCCCTCCACTTT
TRBV6-5	16	TRBJ2-6	NA	NA	CASSSRPGTGANVLTF	TGTGCCAGCAGTTCAAGGCCAGGGACTGGGGCCAACGTCCTGACTTTC
TRBV11-2	13	TRBJ2-1	NA	NA	CASSLSAHNEQFF	TGTGCCAGCAGCTTATCCGCCCACAATGAGCAGTTCTTC
TRBV7-6	15	TRBJ1-2	NA	once	CASSLIPGPLHGYTF	TGTGCCAGCAGCTTAATCCCAGGGCCCTTGCATGGCTACACCTTC
TRBV5-4	15	TRBJ2-1	NA	once	CASSGRRGSYNEQFF	TGTGCCAGCAGTGGGCGGAGGGGGTCCTACAATGAGCAGTTCTTC
TRBV5-1	13	TRBJ1-4	TRBD1	NA	CASSLRTGEKLFF	TGCGCCAGCAGCTTAAGGACAGGAGAAAAACTGTTTTTT
TRBV11-2	15	TRBJ1-1	NA	NA	CASSPVYRRNTEAFF	TGTGCCAGCAGCCCGGTGTACAGGAGGAACACTGAAGCTTTCTTT
TRBV30	12	TRBJ2-1	TRBD2	NA	CAWSGGYDEQFF	TGTGCCTGGAGCGGGGGGTACGATGAGCAGTTCTTC
TRBV5-6	15	TRBJ1-1	TRBD1	NA	CASSFKFRGLTEAFF	TGTGCCAGCAGCTTTAAATTTAGGGGGCTGACTGAAGCTTTCTTT
TRBV7-9	13	TRBJ1-1	NA	NA	CASSSTGRAEAFF	TGTGCCAGCAGCTCCACAGGGCGGGCGGAAGCTTTCTTT
TRBV7-8	15	TRBJ1-2	NA	few	CASSPQEGPQYGYTF	TGTGCCAGCAGCCCCCAGGAGGGCCCCCAATATGGCTACACCTTC
TRBV9	18	TRBJ2-2	TRBD2	NA	CASSVGGAGEENTGELFF	TGTGCCAGCAGCGTAGGGGGAGCGGGGGAGGAGAACACCGGGGAGCTGTTTTTT
TRBV5-1	14	TRBJ2-2	TRBD2	NA	CASSLGASGRELFF	TGCGCCAGCAGCTTGGGGGCTAGCGGCAGGGAGCTGTTTTTT
TRBV4-2	16	TRBJ2-2	NA	NA	CASSQEIQTATGELFF	TGTGCCAGCAGCCAAGAGATACAGACGGCAACCGGGGAGCTGTTTTTT
TRBV6-1	11	TRBJ2-7	TRBD2	once	CATSGGYEQYF	TGTGCCACCTCGGGGGGGTACGAGCAGTACTTC
TRBV6-6	12	TRBJ2-1	NA	NA	CASNGEHNEQFF	TGTGCCAGCAACGGCGAGCACAATGAGCAGTTCTTC
TRBV1	15	TRBJ1-4	NA	NA	CTSSQNEPTNEKLFF	TGCACCAGCAGCCAAAACGAACCAACTAATGAAAAACTGTTTTTT
TRBV6-1	18	TRBJ2-7	TRBD2	NA	CASSDWRLAVRGAYEQYF	TGTGCCAGCAGTGACTGGAGACTAGCGGTCCGAGGGGCCTACGAGCAGTACTTC
TRBV7-6	15	TRBJ1-4	TRBD1	NA	CASSFVGTGGEKLFF	TGTGCCAGCAGCTTCGTCGGGACAGGAGGTGAAAAACTGTTTTTT
TRBV7-3	15	TRBJ1-2	TRBD1	NA	CASSRSPGQGYGYTF	TGTGCCAGCAGCCGATCCCCCGGACAGGGCTATGGCTACACCTTC
TRBV30	13	TRBJ1-2	TRBD1	few	CAWRDRGRGGYTF	TGTGCCTGGAGGGACAGGGGGCGCGGTGGCTACACCTTC
TRBV19	15	TRBJ1-5	TRBD1	NA	CASNQGGSGRQPQHF	TGTGCCAGTAACCAGGGGGGGAGTGGCAGACAGCCCCAGCATTTT
TRBV5-1	15	TRBJ1-3	NA	NA	CASSPQWGLGNTIYF	TGCGCCAGCAGCCCCCAATGGGGCCTAGGAAACACCATATATTTT
TRBV11-2	15	TRBJ1-1	NA	NA	CASSLGQPMNTEAFF	TGTGCCAGCAGCTTAGGTCAGCCCATGAACACTGAAGCTTTCTTT
TRBV4-1	13	TRBJ2-2	NA	few	CASSQDRIGELFF	TGCGCCAGCAGCCAAGATAGGATCGGGGAGCTGTTTTTT
TRBV25-1	14	TRBJ2-3	NA	NA	CASSGTRVADTQYF	TGTGCCAGCAGTGGGACCAGGGTTGCAGATACGCAGTATTTT
TRBV7-9	14	TRBJ1-1	NA	NA	CASSYGPQNTEAFF	TGTGCCAGCAGCTACGGGCCCCAGAACACTGAAGCTTTCTTT
TRBV5-4	13	TRBJ2-1	NA	NA	CASSLTANNEQFF	TGTGCCAGCAGCTTGACGGCAAACAATGAGCAGTTCTTC
TRBV19	16	TRBJ2-6	TRBD1	NA	CASSPTGVAGANVLTF	TGTGCCAGTAGTCCGACAGGGGTCGCTGGGGCCAACGTCCTGACTTTC
TRBV4-2	16	TRBJ2-3	NA	NA	CASSRRQGPGTDTQYF	TGTGCCAGCAGCCGGCGCCAGGGGCCGGGCACAGATACGCAGTATTTT
TRBV2	14	TRBJ2-7	NA	NA	CASGETGTSYEQYF	TGTGCCAGCGGAGAAACAGGGACATCCTACGAGCAGTACTTC
TRBV5-4	13	TRBJ2-6	NA	few	CASAYSGANVLTF	TGTGCCAGCGCGTACTCTGGGGCCAACGTCCTGACTTTC
TRBV2	14	TRBJ2-2	NA	NA	CASSPDKGTGELFF	TGTGCCAGCAGTCCGGACAAGGGGACCGGGGAGCTGTTTTTT
TRBV6-1	14	TRBJ1-5	NA	medium-sized	CASSEEGPPQPQHF	TGTGCCAGCAGTGAAGAGGGGCCCCCTCAGCCCCAGCATTTT
TRBV5-1	15	TRBJ1-1	NA	NA	CASSFGAGVFTEAFF	TGCGCCAGCAGCTTCGGGGCAGGGGTGTTCACTGAAGCTTTCTTT